A single sample gave rise to the 18 T cell receptor beta chains below, sequenced in a study of human T cells and chemical hapten exposure (dated by TCRdb to 2020 to 2023). The receptor library was made with RACE. Reads for this sample came from a NextSeq 500. TCRdb took the public reads, trimmed them with fastp at Q25, ran MiXCR for clone calling and kept in-frame beta chains. One record per CDR3 amino acid sequence lists the most common genes and DNA. This sample holds roughly 200,000 distinct CDR3 sequences; around 20% were observed only once. Of the sample, less than 7% falls within the top ten clones. The time point label on this specimen signifies: patch test 1, 2 weeks after DPC sensitization. The treatment or condition label for this specimen denotes: therapeutic diphenylcyclopropenone sensitization with weekly scalp DPC. Sequences were derived from whole blood, sampled in connection with sensitization to the hapten diphenylcyclopropenone (DPC). Every receptor here comes from a woman between 50 and 59 years old with alopecia areata. Some clones in this sample may be carry-over from other donors' samples.

V is TRBV7-2 and J is TRBJ2-5, with a possible D match to TRBD2 (5 bases). Trimming took 5 bases from V and 9 from J, leaving 19 bases between them. The CDR3 runs 14 residues. CDR1 is SGHTA, CDR2 FQGNSA, per germline. CDR3 nucleotide sequence: TGTGCCAGCAGCCTTGGACTGAACAAGAGACCCCAGTACTTC. Translating gives CASSLGLNKRPQYF.

This clonotype was counted between two and nine times. V is TRBV3-1 and J is TRBJ1-3; D gene ambiguous. The germline gives CDR1 LGHDT, CDR2 YNNKEL (reference sequence). This CDR3 contains 15 residues. V lost 8 bases to trimming and J lost 1 base, with 15 bases between them. CDR3 coding DNA: TGTGCCAGCGGATCCCGGGGATTGTCTGGAAACACCATATATTTT. Its protein product is CASGSRGLSGNTIYF.

This chain uses TRBV15 with TRBJ2-1; maybe TRBD2 (5 bases). Trimming shortened V by 0 bases and J by 7 bases, and 16 bases separated the two germline ends. Germline assignment: CDR1 LNHNV and CDR2 YYDKDF (reference sequence). The CDR3 is 16 residues long. CDR3 amino acids: CATSRDLGGLVNEQFF. The CDR3 DNA sequence: TGTGCCACCAGCAGAGATTTGGGCGGGCTGGTGAATGAGCAGTTCTTC.

The chain combines TRBV28 with TRBJ2-7; D remains ambiguous. Trimming removed 6 bases from V and 1 base from J, with 13 bases in between. There are 14 residues in the CDR3. Germline-derived CDR1 and CDR2 are MDHEN and SYDVKM. The CDR3 nucleotides read TGTGCCAGCAGCGAGGTTCCCGGATCCTACGAGCAGTACTTC. Protein product: CASSEVPGSYEQYF.

This clonotype was seen a few times. The chain is built from TRBV5-5 and TRBJ2-7; D is undetermined. The CDR3 length is 14 residues. The germline CDR1 and CDR2 sequences are SGHKS and YYEKEE (reference sequence). The V end lost 0 bases, the J end lost 0 bases, and 7 bases lay between the germline ends. As DNA, the CDR3 is TGTGCCAGCAGCTTGGTTATGACCTCCTACGAGCAGTACTTC. This translates into CASSLVMTSYEQYF.

The chain carries TRBV6-7 and TRBJ2-1; 11 nucleotides line up with TRBD2. TRBV6-7 is flagged as an ORF with uncertain function. This CDR3 contains 16 residues. Germline trimming cut 2 bases from V and 4 bases from J; bases unmatched to any gene: 4. CDR3 amino acids: CASSYPTSGRYNEQFF. The DNA for the CDR3 is TGTGCCAGCAGTTACCCCACTAGCGGGAGATACAATGAGCAGTTCTTC.

The rearrangement joins TRBV11-1 to TRBJ2-2; D uncertain. Deletions cut 6 bases from V and 1 base from J, with 6 bases between. Germline CDR1 and CDR2: SGHAT and FQDESV (reference sequence). The CDR3 is 13 residues long. CDR3 DNA sequence: TGTGCCAGCAGTCCCTGGAACACCGGGGAGCTGTTTTTT. Protein: CASSPWNTGELFF.

A few counts support this clonotype. The chain is built from TRBV4-2 and TRBJ1-1, with D tentatively TRBD1 (6 bases). CDR3 length equals 15 residues. Germline V gene sequence: CDR1 LGHNA, CDR2 YNFKEQ. Trimming shortened V by 5 bases and J by 0 bases, and 13 bases separated the two germline ends. CDR3 in DNA: TGTGCCAGCAGCTTTATAGGGGGAATGAACACTGAAGCTTTCTTT. Protein product: CASSFIGGMNTEAFF.

The chain recombines TRBV29-1 with TRBJ1-4; the match to TRBD1 covers 8 bases. Per germline, CDR1 SQVTM and CDR2 ANQGSEA. The J segment lost 7 bases and the V segment lost 4 bases, leaving 8 bases of the junction unmatched. The CDR3 contains 14 residues. The CDR3 DNA is TGCAGCGTTGCACCGGGACAGGCAGGTGAAAAACTGTTTTTT. Translation gives CSVAPGQAGEKLFF.

The chain links TRBV25-1 to TRBJ1-5, with no clear D. With 6 bases removed from V and 7 bases from J, the gap between germline ends came to 16 bases. CDR1 and CDR2 from the germline V gene are MGHDK and SYGVNS. There are 14 residues in the CDR3. Written as DNA, the CDR3 is TGTGCCAGCAGAACACTCCAGGCCGGGCAGCCCCAGCATTTT. This gives the protein CASRTLQAGQPQHF.

A few counts support this clonotype. The chain joins TRBV5-5 to TRBJ1-5; possibly TRBD1 for D (5 bases). This CDR3 is 14 amino acids long. Trimming removed 0 bases at V and 7 bases at J, with 11 bases between. The germline gives CDR1 SGHKS, CDR2 YYEKEE (reference sequence). The CDR3 spells CASSLGGAGQPQHF. DNA of the CDR3: TGTGCCAGCAGCTTGGGGGGCGCGGGGCAGCCCCAGCATTTT. The variable domain in full, completed from reference TRBV5-5 and TRBJ1-5, reads DAGVTQSPTHLIKTRGQQVTLRCSPISGHKSVSWYQQVLGQGPQFIFQYYEKEERGRGNFPDRFSARQFPNYSSELNVNALLLGDSALYLCASSLGGAGQPQHFGDGTRLSIL.

The chain has TRBV4-2 and TRBJ1-2; D might be TRBD1 (5 bases). V lost 7 bases to trimming and J lost 8 bases, with 20 bases between them. The CDR3 is 14 residues long. Germline assignment: CDR1 LGHNA and CDR2 YNFKEQ. The CDR3 protein is CASTERQGEGGYTF. The DNA for the CDR3 is TGTGCCAGCACCGAGAGGCAGGGCGAGGGGGGCTACACCTTC.

This clonotype has ten or more counts. V gene TRBV29-1 combines with J gene TRBJ1-1, with D maybe TRBD1 (5 bases). CDR1 and CDR2 (germline): SQVTM, ANQGSEA. This CDR3 comprises 14 residues. Between the trimmed V and J ends, which lost 5 bases and 5 bases, there was a span of 18 bases. The CDR3 nucleotides are TGCAGCGTTAGTCGGGGGGGTCAGGTAACTGAAGCTTTCTTT. Translating gives CSVSRGGQVTEAFF.

This clonotype has more than one count but fewer than ten. The V and J genes are TRBV19 and TRBJ2-7; 10 bases line up with TRBD2. From germline, CDR1 is LNHDA and CDR2 SQIVND (reference sequence). V lost 5 bases to trimming and J lost 4 bases; unmatched junction nucleotides: 11. The CDR3 covers 16 residues. The CDR3 nucleotides are TGTGCCAGTAGTGATCCCGGCAGCGGGAGGGTTTACGAGCAGTACTTC. Its translation is CASSDPGSGRVYEQYF.

The chain links TRBV11-2 to TRBJ2-2; perhaps TRBD1 as D (6 bases). CDR3 length: 15 residues. Germline lookup yields CDR1 SGHAT and CDR2 FQNNGV. V gave up 4 bases and J gave up 2 bases, with 11 bases separating them. The CDR3 coding sequence is TGTGCCAGCAGCTGGCGACAGGCCAACACCGGGGAGCTGTTTTTT. Its translation: CASSWRQANTGELFF.

The gene calls are TRBV9 and TRBJ2-3, with 10 bases identical to TRBD2. J gave up 4 bases and V 0 bases, and 8 bases lay outside the gene matches. This CDR3 is built from 17 residues. The V gene's germline CDR1 is SGDLS and CDR2 YYNGEE. The CDR3 reads CASSVAASGSRADTQYF. CDR3 nucleotides: TGTGCCAGCAGCGTAGCGGCTAGCGGGAGTAGAGCAGATACGCAGTATTTT.

The gene calls are TRBV5-1 and TRBJ1-1; D unresolved. Trimming took 1 base from V and 1 from J, leaving 8 bases between them. This CDR3 has 14 residues. From germline, CDR1 is SGHRS and CDR2 YFSETQ. The CDR3 DNA reads as TGCGCCAGCAGCTTGCAGAGCCAGAACACTGAAGCTTTCTTT. It is translated as CASSLQSQNTEAFF.

This clonotype was picked up a small number of times. This sequence joins TRBV6-8 and TRBJ1-1, with D tentatively TRBD1 (6 bases). Germline V gives CDR1 MNHGY, CDR2 SAAAGT. V lost 2 bases, J lost 0 bases, and 10 bases lay in between. CDR3 size: 15 residues. The CDR3 DNA reads as TGTGCCAGCAGTTACAATCAGGGGTTGAACACTGAAGCTTTCTTT. It translates to CASSYNQGLNTEAFF.